This T cell receptor beta chain originates from a study of a mutant IDH1 vaccine in newly diagnosed glioma. V lost 0 bases and J lost 5, with 8 bases in between. CDR3 length equals 14 residues. Germline V lookup: CDR1 SGHTA, CDR2 FQGNSA. Concerning this clone: Antigen: not known.

Stated time point: week 35, safety follow-up. Doses of 300 ug of mutant IDH1 20-mer peptide were given with topical imiquimod. Eight vaccinations reached patients in weeks 1, 3, 5, 7, 11, 15, 19 and 23. Assay: immunoSEQ multiplex PCR; the TCRdb copy retains only in-frame clones and omits some. The profile shows roughly 40,000 clones, 83% of them singletons. Sequencing was performed on PBMCs, taken from a glioma patient whose treatment included an IDH1 peptide vaccine. The chain couples TRBV7-2 to TRBJ1-5, with D possibly being TRBD1 (6 bases). The sequence was collected from a woman aged 50 to 60 with glioma. The DNA for the CDR3 is TGTGCCAGCAGCTTAGCGGCAGGGGATCAGCCCCAGCATTTT. Protein product: CASSLAAGDQPQHF.